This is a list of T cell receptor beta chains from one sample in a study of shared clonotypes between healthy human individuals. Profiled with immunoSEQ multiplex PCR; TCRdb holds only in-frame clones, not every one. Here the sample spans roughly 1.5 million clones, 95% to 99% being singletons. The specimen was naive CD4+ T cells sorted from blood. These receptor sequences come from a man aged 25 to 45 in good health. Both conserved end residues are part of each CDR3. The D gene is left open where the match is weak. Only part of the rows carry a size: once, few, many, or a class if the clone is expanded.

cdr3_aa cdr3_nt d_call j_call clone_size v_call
CASSLLIGTAAGELFF TGCGCCAGCAGCTTGTTAATAGGGACAGCCGCCGGGGAGCTGTTTTTT TRBD1 TRBJ2-2 NA TRBV5-1
CASSLDGEFEQFF TGTGCCAGCAGCTTAGACGGCGAGTTTGAGCAGTTCTTC NA TRBJ2-1 once TRBV7-2
CASSEDGGIQPQHF TGTGCCAGCAGTGAAGACGGTGGGATTCAGCCCCAGCATTTT NA TRBJ1-5 NA TRBV2
CSGQENTEAFF TGCAGCGGTCAGGAGAACACTGAAGCTTTCTTT NA TRBJ1-1 NA TRBV29-1
CASSPSSANTEAFF TGTGCCAGCAGCCCATCCAGCGCGAACACTGAAGCTTTCTTT NA TRBJ1-1 NA TRBV7-2
CASSPPTTDTQYF TGTGCCAGCTCACCACCGACCACAGATACGCAGTATTTT NA TRBJ2-3 NA TRBV18
CASSYATGWSYEQYF TGTGCCAGCAGTTACGCCACAGGGTGGTCCTACGAGCAGTACTTC NA TRBJ2-7 NA TRBV6-6
CASSRVDSNYGYTF TGCGCCAGCAGTCGTGTGGACAGCAACTATGGCTACACCTTC NA TRBJ1-2 NA TRBV5-1
CASSSPKGSTDTQYF TGTGCCAGCAGCTCCCCTAAGGGATCCACAGATACGCAGTATTTT NA TRBJ2-3 NA TRBV5-4
CASSAGANQPQHF TGTGCCAGCAGCGCGGGGGCCAATCAGCCCCAGCATTTT NA TRBJ1-5 NA TRBV7-3
CASSKGATSTDTQYF TGTGCCAGCAGCAAGGGGGCTACTAGCACAGATACGCAGTATTTT TRBD1 TRBJ2-3 NA TRBV11-2
CASSQDFPSRQFF TGTGCCAGCAGCCAAGATTTCCCTAGCAGGCAGTTCTTC NA TRBJ2-1 NA TRBV14
CASAGTDFYNEQFF TGTGCCAGTGCCGGGACAGATTTCTACAATGAGCAGTTCTTC TRBD1 TRBJ2-1 NA TRBV19
CSALDRIYEQYF TGCAGCGCCCTGGACAGGATCTACGAGCAGTACTTC TRBD1 TRBJ2-7 NA TRBV29-1
CASSYSRGDNQPQHF TGTGCCAGCAGTTACTCGCGGGGGGACAATCAGCCCCAGCATTTT NA TRBJ1-5 NA TRBV6-5
CASSNRGGDQPQHF TGTGCCAGCAGCAACAGGGGGGGGGATCAGCCCCAGCATTTT TRBD1 TRBJ1-5 NA TRBV7-2
CASSLVPPRGAYEQYF TGTGCCAGCAGCTTAGTTCCCCCCAGAGGGGCCTACGAGCAGTACTTC NA TRBJ2-7 NA TRBV11-1
CASGREDGYTF TGTGCTAGCGGGAGGGAAGATGGCTACACCTTC NA TRBJ1-2 NA TRBV2
CASSQEPGLAIDTQYF TGTGCCAGCAGCCAAGAGCCGGGACTAGCGATAGATACGCAGTATTTT TRBD2 TRBJ2-3 NA TRBV14
CASNPRTSQETQYF TGCGCCAGCAACCCGCGGACTAGCCAAGAGACCCAGTACTTC TRBD2 TRBJ2-5 NA TRBV5-1
CASSRERGTYEQYF TGTGCCAGCAGCCGGGAGAGGGGGACCTACGAGCAGTACTTC NA TRBJ2-7 once TRBV11-2
CASSIGRGPPYEQYF TGTGCCAGTAGTATTGGAAGGGGTCCCCCCTACGAGCAGTACTTC NA TRBJ2-7 once TRBV19
CASSLVGQGAYEQYF TGTGCCAGCAGCTTAGTGGGACAGGGGGCCTACGAGCAGTACTTC TRBD1 TRBJ2-7 NA TRBV7-6
CASRMTVEQFF TGCGCCAGCAGAATGACCGTTGAGCAGTTCTTC NA TRBJ2-1 NA TRBV5-1
CASSLGLAGGHYNEQFF TGTGCCAGCAGCTTAGGACTAGCGGGAGGGCACTACAATGAGCAGTTCTTC TRBD2 TRBJ2-1 NA TRBV7-9
CASSPQESEQFF TGTGCCAGCTCACCACAGGAGTCTGAGCAGTTCTTC NA TRBJ2-1 NA TRBV18
CASSLGTEGGNQPQHF TGCGCCAGCAGCTTGGGGACAGAGGGCGGCAATCAGCCCCAGCATTTT NA TRBJ1-5 NA TRBV5-1
CASSLLREGGYEQYF TGTGCCAGCAGCTTGCTGCGGGAGGGCGGTTACGAGCAGTACTTC TRBD2 TRBJ2-7 NA TRBV5-4
CASAGAYEQYF TGTGCCAGCGCCGGGGCCTACGAGCAGTACTTC NA TRBJ2-7 once TRBV6-5
CASSWDSLNTEAFF TGTGCCAGCAGCTGGGACAGTTTGAACACTGAAGCTTTCTTT TRBD1 TRBJ1-1 NA TRBV5-6
CASSRGQGYEQYF TGTGCCAGCAGCCGGGGACAGGGCTACGAGCAGTACTTC TRBD1 TRBJ2-7 once TRBV11-2
CASSKRLGLAGGCTGELFF TGTGCCAGCAGCAAACGCTTGGGACTAGCGGGAGGGTGTACCGGGGAGCTGTTTTTT NA TRBJ2-2 NA TRBV21-1
CATGQGIINQPQHF TGTGCCACGGGACAGGGAATAATCAATCAGCCCCAGCATTTT TRBD1 TRBJ1-5 NA TRBV10-3
CASSENRRNTEAFF TGCGCCAGCAGTGAGAATAGGAGGAACACTGAAGCTTTCTTT NA TRBJ1-1 NA TRBV10-1
CASSPGTAPTTNEKLFF TGTGCCAGCTCACCCGGGACAGCCCCGACAACTAATGAAAAACTGTTTTTT TRBD1 TRBJ1-4 NA TRBV18
CASWGLEGNTEAFF TGTGCCAGCTGGGGCCTAGAAGGGAACACTGAAGCTTTCTTT NA TRBJ1-1 NA TRBV18
CASSVGGPGTGALANYGYTF TGTGCCAGCAGCGTAGGAGGACCCGGGACAGGGGCTTTAGCTAACTATGGCTACACCTTC TRBD1 TRBJ1-2 NA TRBV9
CASSRGGVGDQPQHF TGTGCCAGCAGCCGTGGCGGGGTGGGTGATCAGCCCCAGCATTTT NA TRBJ1-5 NA TRBV7-2
CASLFRFLNTEAFF TGTGCCAGCTTATTCAGATTTTTGAACACTGAAGCTTTCTTT NA TRBJ1-1 NA TRBV6-1
CASTDGLGETQYF TGCGCCAGCACCGACGGGCTGGGAGAGACCCAGTACTTC NA TRBJ2-5 NA TRBV5-1
CASSRSGSSYNEQFF TGTGCCAGCAGCCGGAGCGGGAGCTCCTACAATGAGCAGTTCTTC TRBD2 TRBJ2-1 NA TRBV28
CASSNPRWRGELFF TGTGCCAGCAGCAACCCTCGGTGGAGGGGGGAGCTGTTTTTT NA TRBJ2-2 NA TRBV11-2
CASSLGASGTDTQYF TGTGCCAGCAGCTTAGGAGCGAGCGGCACAGATACGCAGTATTTT NA TRBJ2-3 NA TRBV7-9
CASSPPADTQYF TGTGCCAGCAGCCCTCCCGCAGATACGCAGTATTTT NA TRBJ2-3 once TRBV7-8
CASSQITGGVSYEQYF TGTGCCAGCAGCCAAATTACAGGGGGCGTCTCCTACGAGCAGTACTTC TRBD1 TRBJ2-7 once TRBV14
CASSPGVYEQYF TGTGCCAGCTCACCGGGCGTTTACGAGCAGTACTTC NA TRBJ2-7 NA TRBV18
CASSHPGVNEKLFF TGCGCCAGCAGCCACCCCGGAGTTAATGAAAAACTGTTTTTT NA TRBJ1-4 NA TRBV5-1
CSVGTGAPYEQYF TGCAGCGTTGGGACAGGGGCGCCCTACGAGCAGTACTTC TRBD1 TRBJ2-7 NA TRBV29-1